The 6 T cell receptor beta chains below all came from one sample that was sequenced in a study of beta chain features in type 1 diabetes. Study observations and caveats: TCRB CDR3s were moderately but significantly shorter in Type 1 diabetes patients in all four CD4+ subsets.

The isolated RNA, all of it, was reverse transcribed, so expressed TCRB transcripts were what got sequenced. TCRdb's copy holds only in-frame clones and misses some; the assay was immunoSEQ multiplex PCR. The sample contains over 150,000 clones, around 8% of which appear only once. For these receptors, no antigen is known. What was sequenced was central memory CD4+ T cells from blood. All receptors come from a woman aged 40 to 50 with type 1 diabetes.

V usage is TRBV28 and J usage is TRBJ2-1; D might be TRBD2 (5 bases). Germline V lookup: CDR1 MDHEN, CDR2 SYDVKM. Trimming shortened V by 4 bases and J by 3 bases, and 13 bases separated the two germline ends. The CDR3 has 15 amino acids. The CDR3 DNA sequence: TGTGCCAGCAGTTGGACTCTCGCTGGCTACAATGAGCAGTTCTTC. Encoded protein: CASSWTLAGYNEQFF.

This clone came up a few times. A read error may account for a junction end that differs from germline. This chain uses TRBV7-2 with TRBJ2-2; D might be TRBD2 (6 bases). Germline V gene data show CDR1 as SGHTA and CDR2 as FQGNSA. This CDR3 has 15 amino acids. CDR3 coding DNA: TGTGCCAACAGCAGGGACGGGGGGAACACCGGGGAGCTGTTTTTT. It translates to CANSRDGGNTGELFF.

The rearrangement uses TRBV6-5 and TRBJ2-3, with a weak D call TRBD2 (5 bases). Germline assignment: CDR1 MNHEY and CDR2 SVGAGI. The CDR3 runs to 11 residues. V lost 6 bases and J lost 8, with 9 bases in between. CDR3 bases: TGTGCCAGCAGGGAGGACCTTACGCAGTATTTT. This gives the protein CASREDLTQYF.

A few counts support this clone. This chain uses TRBV5-4 with TRBJ2-7; D is perhaps TRBD2 (7 bases). This CDR3 contains 14 residues. The V gene lost 2 bases and the J gene lost 7 bases, with 16 bases spanning the gap. Germline-derived CDR1 and CDR2 are SGHNT and YYREEE (reference sequence). The CDR3 sequence: CASSFGGREKEQYF. In nucleotides, the CDR3 is TGTGCCAGCAGCTTCGGGGGGCGCGAGAAAGAGCAGTACTTC. The full variable domain, its missing parts supplied by reference TRBV5-4 and TRBJ2-7, is ETGVTQSPTHLIKTRGQQVTLRCSSQSGHNTVSWYQQALGQGPQFIFQYYREEENGRGNFPPRFSGLQFPNYSSELNVNALELDDSALYLCASSFGGREKEQYFGPGTRLTVT.

The chain recombines TRBV6-1 with TRBJ1-1; D unclear. Looked up from germline, CDR1 is MNHNS and CDR2 is SASEGT. CDR3 length equals 12 residues. The V end lost 4 bases, the J end lost 14 bases, and 17 bases lay between the germline ends. CDR3 amino acids: CASSVGRESGFF. The CDR3 coding sequence is TGTGCCAGCAGTGTAGGGAGGGAAAGCGGGTTCTTT.

The CDR3 DNA is TGTGCCAGCAGCGACGGACAGGGATTAAGTTACGAGCAGTACTTC. It translates to CASSDGQGLSYEQYF. The chain combines TRBV9 with TRBJ2-7; 8 positions agree with TRBD1. CDR3 length: 15 residues. The V gene's germline CDR1 is SGDLS and CDR2 YYNGEE. Germline trimming cut 3 bases from V and 4 bases from J; bases unmatched to any gene: 9.